This is a list of T cell receptor beta chains from one sample in a study of OX40 agonist ivuxolimab in advanced cancers. The repertoire was sequenced with immunoSEQ multiplex PCR; TCRdb's copy has only in-frame clones and lacks some. The sample contains tens of thousands of clones, around 89% of which appear only once. This specimen was CD4+ or CD8+ T cells sorted from blood, taken in a trial of the OX40 agonist ivuxolimab. These receptors came from an adult with an advanced solid tumor such as melanoma, head and neck, liver or kidney cancer. CDR3s include the opening cysteine and the closing phenylalanine or tryptophan. Fields, in order: CDR3 protein, CDR3 DNA, J gene, V gene, D gene, clone size. The D gene is left open where the match is weak. Not every row has a clone size; where given, it reads once, few, many or a size class.

CASSSRQGSYNEQFF TGTGCCAGCAGCTCCAGACAGGGTTCGTACAATGAGCAGTTCTTC TRBJ2-1 TRBV11-2 TRBD1 NA
CASSRENSGNTIYF TGTGCCAGCAGTAGAGAAAACTCTGGAAACACCATATATTTT TRBJ1-3 TRBV28 NA NA
CASSLSGVDLWDGDYEQYF TGTGCCAGCAGTTTATCGGGCGTGGATCTGTGGGACGGGGACTACGAGCAGTACTTC TRBJ2-7 TRBV27 NA NA
CASSNTGLAGSTSTYEQYF TGTGCCAGCAGTAATACCGGACTAGCGGGATCTACCTCTACCTACGAGCAGTACTTC TRBJ2-7 TRBV6-4 TRBD2 NA
CASSVGQNSYEQYF TGTGCCAGCAGCGTAGGACAGAACTCCTACGAGCAGTACTTC TRBJ2-7 TRBV9 NA NA
CASSISPGSAEGYTF TGTGCCAGTAGTATAAGTCCGGGCTCGGCGGAAGGCTACACCTTC TRBJ1-2 TRBV19 NA NA
CASSLGLAGYEQYF TGTGCCAGCAGCTTAGGACTAGCGGGCTACGAGCAGTACTTC TRBJ2-7 TRBV11-2 TRBD2 NA
CASSLAVSMNTEAFF TGTGCCAGCAGCTTAGCGGTCAGCATGAACACTGAAGCTTTCTTT TRBJ1-1 TRBV7-8 NA NA
CASSLTSGPYEQYF TGCGCCAGCAGCCTTACTAGCGGCCCCTACGAGCAGTACTTC TRBJ2-7 TRBV4-1 TRBD2 NA
CASSPPGPDEQYF TGTGCCAGCAGCCCCCCTGGGCCGGACGAGCAGTACTTC TRBJ2-7 TRBV7-9 NA once
CASGGGPTYEQYF TGTGCCAGCGGCGGGGGGCCGACCTACGAGCAGTACTTC TRBJ2-7 TRBV6-5 TRBD2 few
CATQLWGSYEQYF TGTGCCACCCAGCTTTGGGGGAGCTACGAGCAGTACTTC TRBJ2-7 TRBV13 NA NA
CASSFVGGLRTEAFF TGTGCCAGCAGCTTTGTCGGAGGGCTGAGGACTGAAGCTTTCTTT TRBJ1-1 TRBV11-2 NA NA
CASTTGAYEQYF TGTGCCAGCACCACAGGGGCCTACGAGCAGTACTTC TRBJ2-7 TRBV2 TRBD1 NA